This T cell receptor beta chain was sequenced for a study of blood T cell repertoires in COVID-19. Produced via immunoSEQ multiplex PCR; TCRdb's table is partial and in-frame only. In the table there are more than 95,000 clones, roughly 82% of which are singletons. Germline loops: CDR1 SGDLS, CDR2 YYNGEE. This CDR3 is 16 amino acids long. Trimming removed 0 bases from V and 5 bases from J, with 17 bases in between. The V and J genes are TRBV9 and TRBJ1-2; D remains ambiguous. Sequenced sample: peripheral blood. The sequence came from a man aged 60 to 69 with acute or convalescent COVID-19. The CDR3 reads CASSVGRTGYLYGYTF. The CDR3, as DNA: TGTGCCAGCAGCGTAGGGAGGACCGGATACTTGTATGGCTACACCTTC.